This TCR beta chain was captured in a study of blood T cell repertoires in COVID-19. Study-wide background: Sites in the United States, Italy and Spain provided acute and convalescent COVID-19 samples. In each case, the material was cDNA or gDNA derived from T cells, B-cell-depleted T cells, or PBMCs.

Authors' processing steps: Amplification of reference gene primers provided the estimated nucleated cell counts. Using immunoSEQ multiplex PCR, the repertoire was profiled, and TCRdb retains in-frame clones only, with some absent. V, J and clone size were drawn from that table, and D and trimming were deduced from the DNA. Here the sample spans around 140,000 clones, 60% to 80% being singletons. V was pared by 5 bases and J by 1 base, with 13 bases between. Germline V gene sequence: CDR1 SGHTA, CDR2 FQGNSA. This CDR3 is 15 amino acids long. The sequence derives from a woman in her forties or fifties with active or convalescent COVID-19. Sample: peripheral blood. The chain joins TRBV7-2 to TRBJ2-3; possible D gene TRBD1, 6 bases. The CDR3 spells CASSGDTLRTDTQYF. The CDR3 DNA reads as TGTGCCAGCAGCGGGGACACTCTTCGCACAGATACGCAGTATTTT.